Included here is one TCR beta chain sequence, with context. Sample time point: pretreatment peripheral blood. Method: immunoSEQ multiplex PCR; TCRdb's copy keeps in-frame clones and lacks some. The sample holds roughly 50,000 clones, roughly 87% seen once. This CDR3 is built from 18 residues. V was pared by 5 bases and J by 2 bases, with 7 bases of the junction left unmatched. Germline CDR1 LNHDA, CDR2 SQIVND (reference sequence). The data belong to a study of PD-L1 blockade in urothelial cancer. The chain uses TRBV19 and TRBJ2-6; the match to TRBD1 covers 12 bases. The TCR comes from a man between 65 and 85 years old with urothelial cancer. The sequenced sample was PBMCs, obtained around atezolizumab (anti-PD-L1) treatment. This CDR3 is CASSPRGDRGPGANVLTF. The CDR3 DNA sequence: TGTGCCAGTAGTCCGAGGGGGGACAGGGGGCCTGGGGCCAACGTCCTGACTTTC.